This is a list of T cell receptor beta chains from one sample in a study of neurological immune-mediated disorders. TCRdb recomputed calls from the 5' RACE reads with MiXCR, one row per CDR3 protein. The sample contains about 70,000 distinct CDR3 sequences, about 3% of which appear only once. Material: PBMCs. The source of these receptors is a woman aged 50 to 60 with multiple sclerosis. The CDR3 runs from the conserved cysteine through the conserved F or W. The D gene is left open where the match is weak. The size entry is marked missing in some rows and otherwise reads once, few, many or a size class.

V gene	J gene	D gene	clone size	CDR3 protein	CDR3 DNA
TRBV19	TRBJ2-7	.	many	CASSIGSVYEQYF	TGTGCCAGTAGTATAGGTTCGGTCTACGAGCAGTACTTC
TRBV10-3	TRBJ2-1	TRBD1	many	CAVEPGQGRGEQFF	TGTGCCGTAGAACCGGGACAGGGACGGGGTGAGCAGTTCTTC
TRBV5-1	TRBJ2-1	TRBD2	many	CASSLEGSGGREQFF	TGCGCCAGCAGCTTGGAAGGTAGCGGGGGGCGTGAGCAGTTCTTC
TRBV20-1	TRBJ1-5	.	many	CSARDSTGGGNQPQHF	TGCAGTGCTAGAGATAGTACAGGCGGGGGCAATCAGCCCCAGCATTTT
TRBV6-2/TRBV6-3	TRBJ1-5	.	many	CASSRDISQPQHF	TGTGCCAGCAGCCGCGACATTTCCCAGCCCCAGCATTTT
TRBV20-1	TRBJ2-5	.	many	CSARTLETQYF	TGCAGTGCTAGGACTCTAGAGACCCAGTACTTC
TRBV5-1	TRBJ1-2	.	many	CASTPRGDNYGYTF	TGCGCCAGCACACCTCGGGGGGACAACTATGGCTACACCTTC
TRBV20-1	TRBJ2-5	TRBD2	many	CSAYVAGVETQYF	TGCAGTGCTTATGTAGCGGGAGTGGAGACCCAGTACTTC
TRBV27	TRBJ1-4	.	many	CASRNPGGSNEKLFF	TGTGCCAGCAGGAACCCCGGGGGGAGTAATGAAAAACTGTTTTTT
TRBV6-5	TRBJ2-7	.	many	CATGRAGLSEQYF	TGTGCCACCGGGCGGGCGGGATTGTCGGAGCAGTACTTC
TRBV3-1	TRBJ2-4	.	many	CASSQSGGIAKNIQYF	TGTGCCAGCAGCCAATCCGGGGGTATAGCCAAAAACATTCAGTACTTC
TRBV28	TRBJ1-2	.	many	CASSASYGYTF	TGTGCCAGCAGCGCCTCCTATGGCTACACCTTC
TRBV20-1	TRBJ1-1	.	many	CSARVGAVMNTEAFF	TGCAGTGCTAGAGTAGGGGCAGTCATGAACACTGAAGCTTTCTTT
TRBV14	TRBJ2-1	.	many	CASSQDVMGVEQFF	TGTGCCAGCAGCCAAGACGTCATGGGTGTTGAGCAGTTCTTC
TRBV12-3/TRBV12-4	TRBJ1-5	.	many	CASSPGQPNQPQHF	TGTGCCAGCAGTCCTGGACAGCCTAATCAGCCCCAGCATTTT
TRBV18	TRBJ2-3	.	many	CASSSPGGSTDTQYF	TGTGCCAGCTCATCACCCGGGGGTAGCACAGATACGCAGTATTTT
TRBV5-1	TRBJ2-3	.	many	CASSLRGDTQYF	TGCGCCAGCAGCTTGCGGGGGGATACGCAGTATTTT
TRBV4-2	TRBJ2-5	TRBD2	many	CASSQDEARGGPRTQYF	TGTGCCAGCAGCCAAGATGAGGCACGGGGGGGTCCTAGGACCCAGTACTTC
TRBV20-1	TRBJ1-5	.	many	CSAAWTVRGQPQHF	TGCAGTGCTGCGTGGACCGTGCGTGGTCAGCCCCAGCATTTT
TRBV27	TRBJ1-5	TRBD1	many	CASSLSGTGDQPQHF	TGTGCCAGCAGTTTATCGGGGACAGGGGACCAGCCCCAGCATTTT
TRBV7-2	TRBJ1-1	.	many	CASNLGGGINTEAFF	TGTGCCAGCAACCTAGGAGGGGGGATCAACACTGAAGCTTTCTTT
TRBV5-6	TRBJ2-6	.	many	CASRRAFGANVLTF	TGTGCCAGCAGGAGGGCGTTTGGGGCCAACGTCCTGACTTTC
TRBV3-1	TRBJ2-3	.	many	CASSQIWAGPFAGDTQYF	TGTGCCAGCAGCCAAATATGGGCAGGACCCTTCGCGGGGGATACGCAGTATTTT
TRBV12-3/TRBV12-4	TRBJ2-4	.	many	CASSSAGGRNIQYF	TGTGCCAGCAGTTCCGCCGGTGGAAGAAACATTCAGTACTTC
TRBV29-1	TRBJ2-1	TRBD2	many	CSVEGREGYNEQFF	TGCAGCGTTGAGGGGCGGGAGGGCTACAATGAGCAGTTCTTC
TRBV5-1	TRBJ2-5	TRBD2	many	CASSFSAAGEETQYF	TGCGCCAGCAGCTTTTCCGCAGCGGGAGAAGAGACCCAGTACTTC
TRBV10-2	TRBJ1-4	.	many	CASSEKIPGPPNEKLFF	TGCGCCAGCAGTGAAAAAATTCCGGGACCGCCTAATGAAAAACTGTTTTTT
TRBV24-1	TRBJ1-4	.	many	CATSAAGTANEKLFF	TGTGCCACCAGTGCGGCCGGGACGGCAAATGAAAAACTGTTTTTT
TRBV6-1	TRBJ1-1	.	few	CASSPEWGAGSTEAFF	TGTGCCAGCAGCCCTGAGTGGGGGGCGGGGAGCACTGAAGCTTTCTTT
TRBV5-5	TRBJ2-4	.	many	CASSLPPRSDKNIQYF	TGTGCCAGCAGCTTGCCGCCCCGGAGTGACAAAAACATTCAGTACTTC
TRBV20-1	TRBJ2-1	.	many	CSASKGGSRANEQFF	TGCAGTGCTAGTAAGGGGGGATCCCGTGCTAATGAGCAGTTCTTC
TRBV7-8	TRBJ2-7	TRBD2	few	CASSFSVGGAYEQYF	TGTGCCAGCAGCTTCTCCGTCGGGGGGGCCTACGAGCAGTACTTC
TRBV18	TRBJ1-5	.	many	CASSPGSNQPQHF	TGTGCCAGCAGTCCGGGGAGTAATCAGCCCCAGCATTTT
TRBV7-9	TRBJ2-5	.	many	CASSQPQVGETQYF	TGTGCCAGCAGCCAACCCCAGGTCGGAGAGACCCAGTACTTC
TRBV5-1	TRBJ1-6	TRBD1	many	CASSWGQGINSPLHF	TGCGCCAGCAGCTGGGGACAGGGAATAAATTCACCCCTCCACTTT
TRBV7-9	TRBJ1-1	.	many	CASSLGANTEAFF	TGTGCCAGCAGCTTAGGGGCGAACACTGAAGCTTTCTTT
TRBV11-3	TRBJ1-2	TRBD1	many	CASSFRTGDYGYTF	TGTGCCAGCAGCTTCAGGACAGGGGACTATGGCTACACCTTC
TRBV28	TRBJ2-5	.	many	CASSSRTQYF	TGTGCCAGCAGTTCGCGGACCCAGTACTTC
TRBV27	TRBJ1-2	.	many	CASSLQGANYGYTF	TGTGCCAGCAGTTTACAAGGGGCCAACTATGGCTACACCTTC
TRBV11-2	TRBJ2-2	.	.	CASSFQPNTGELFF	TGTGCCAGCAGCTTCCAACCGAACACCGGGGAGCTGTTTTTT
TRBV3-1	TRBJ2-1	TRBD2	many	CASSPRTSGRLAYNEQFF	TGTGCCAGCAGCCCTCGGACTAGCGGGAGATTAGCCTACAATGAGCAGTTCTTC
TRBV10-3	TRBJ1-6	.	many	CAIQDEGVSPLHF	TGTGCCATCCAGGATGAGGGGGTCTCACCCCTCCACTTT
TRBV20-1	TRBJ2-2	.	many	CSASSAGELFF	TGCAGTGCCTCTTCCGCCGGGGAGCTGTTTTTT
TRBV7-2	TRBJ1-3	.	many	CASSPQGSYSGNTIYF	TGTGCCAGCAGCCCGCAGGGCAGTTACTCTGGAAACACCATATATTTT
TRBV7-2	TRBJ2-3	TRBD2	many	CASSLDPGGGDTQYF	TGTGCCAGCAGCTTAGATCCGGGAGGAGGCGATACGCAGTATTTT
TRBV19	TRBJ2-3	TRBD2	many	CASSSAGGGTDTQYF	TGTGCCAGTAGTTCGGCGGGAGGTGGCACAGATACGCAGTATTTT